The sequence of this TCR beta chain was determined in a study of blood T cell repertoires in COVID-19. In the study overall: Material from acute and convalescent COVID-19 was sourced from the United States, Italy and Spain.

The CDR3 length is 12 residues. CDR1 MNHEY and CDR2 SVGAGI come from the germline V gene. The ends were cut back, 8 bases at V and 4 bases at J, with 10 bases in the middle. Authors' processing steps: Nucleated cell counts were estimated from reference gene primer amplification. Generated by immunoSEQ multiplex PCR, the TCRdb table keeps only in-frame clones and is missing some. V, J and clone size were drawn from that table, and D and trimming were deduced from the DNA. The sample shows roughly 250,000 clones, 70% to 90% of them seen only once. This chain connects TRBV6-5 to TRBJ2-3, with a possible D match to TRBD2 (6 bases). The sequence came from a woman in her forties or fifties with acute or convalescent COVID-19. Sequenced sample: peripheral blood. CDR3 residues: CASVSGPDTQYF. The DNA of the CDR3 is TGTGCCAGCGTGAGCGGGCCAGATACGCAGTATTTT.